This paragraph covers one TCR beta chain sequence. Trimming took off 2 bases at V and 4 bases at J, with 6 bases between the two ends. The CDR3 is 12 residues long. Germline V CDR1 and CDR2: SGHNT, YYREEE (reference sequence). This sample is part of a study of CD8 T cells in Susac syndrome. With random hexamers, roughly 0.45 to 1 ug RNA was reverse transcribed. TCRdb re-derived calls from the immunoSEQ multiplex PCR reads in MiXCR, one entry per CDR3 protein. The top ten clones hold 0.55% to 0.75% of a sample with around 90,000 distinct CDR3 sequences, about 95% of them seen once. This clonotype was sampled from a human donor with Susac syndrome. V is TRBV5-4 and J is TRBJ1-2; D is perhaps TRBD1 (5 bases). The specimen sequenced was CD8+ T cells from PBMCs. In DNA form, the CDR3 reads TGTGCCAGCAGCTTAAGGGGCTATGGCTACACCTTC. Translation: CASSLRGYGYTF.